This TCR beta chain was identified during a study of T-cell reconstitution after alpha-beta-depleted transplantation in children. Unique molecular identifiers were incorporated when the TCRbeta library was constructed. TCRdb analysed the PCR reads with MiXCR anew, one entry per CDR3 protein. Of approximately 630,000 distinct CDR3 sequences in the sample, about 12% are singletons; the top ten hold 0.75% to 0.85%. General study findings and limits: T-cell numbers and diversity one year post-transplant derived largely from freshly generated T cells. Recipient T cells and thymic progenitors that survived were the source of the high TCRbeta diversity seen at day 60 in some patients. The origin of alpha-beta T cells about two months after transplant was reportedly several hundred expanded graft clones.

CDR3 length equals 18 residues. Germline-derived CDR1 and CDR2 are SGHAT and FQDESV (reference sequence). The ends were cut back, 4 bases at V and 0 bases at J, with 16 bases in the middle. In this sample, this clonotype turned up many times. Its antigen is unidentified. Source: PBMCs, taken before TCRalphabeta/CD19-depleted stem cell transplant. The sequence came from a girl aged 2 to 10 with congenital amegakaryocytic thrombocytopenia, due to receive a stem cell transplant. This chain joins TRBV11-1 and TRBJ2-6; the D gene could be TRBD1 or TRBD2 (5 bases each). This CDR3 reads CASSSTSGRSSGANVLTF. The CDR3 DNA reads TGTGCCAGCAGCTCCACCTCGGGACGTTCCTCTGGGGCCAACGTCCTGACTTTC. The entire variable domain, with the rest obtained from reference TRBV11-1 and TRBJ2-6, is as follows: EAEVAQSPRYKITEKSQAVAFWCDPISGHATLYWYRQILGQGPELLVQFQDESVVDDSQLPKDRFSAERLKGVDSTLKIQPAELGDSAMYLCASSSTSGRSSGANVLTFGAGSRLTVL.